This record looks at one T cell receptor beta chain sequence and its context. The antigen remains undetermined. Per germline, CDR1 SGHVS and CDR2 FQNEAQ. The CDR3 totals 17 residues. The V and J ends lost 3 bases and 3 bases, in that order; junction bases with no gene match: 12. This entry is derived from a study of shared clonotypes between healthy human individuals. Study summary: Serving as donors were two women and a few men, whose ages spanned 18 to 49.

Each subset's genomic DNA was shared equally among a number of immunoSEQ plates. The assay was immunoSEQ multiplex PCR, and TCRdb's table has in-frame clones only and misses some. The table shows hundreds of thousands of clones, with 95% to 97% occurring only once. Naivety among CD8 cells was defined by CD45RO negativity and positive CCR7 selection, thereby excluding terminally differentiated effector memory CD45RA+ cells. The study's findings and limits: The sharing of 5% to 5.5% of naive CD4 clonotypes was seen across a handful of donors.

This chain joins TRBV7-8 and TRBJ2-7; 9 bases line up with TRBD2. The sequenced material came from naive CD8+ T cells sorted from blood. The origin of this receptor is a woman in her twenties or thirties in good health. DNA for the CDR3: TGTGCCAGCAGCTTTCGAGGGGGGCTAGCGGGATACTACGAGCAGTACTTC. Protein product: CASSFRGGLAGYYEQYF.